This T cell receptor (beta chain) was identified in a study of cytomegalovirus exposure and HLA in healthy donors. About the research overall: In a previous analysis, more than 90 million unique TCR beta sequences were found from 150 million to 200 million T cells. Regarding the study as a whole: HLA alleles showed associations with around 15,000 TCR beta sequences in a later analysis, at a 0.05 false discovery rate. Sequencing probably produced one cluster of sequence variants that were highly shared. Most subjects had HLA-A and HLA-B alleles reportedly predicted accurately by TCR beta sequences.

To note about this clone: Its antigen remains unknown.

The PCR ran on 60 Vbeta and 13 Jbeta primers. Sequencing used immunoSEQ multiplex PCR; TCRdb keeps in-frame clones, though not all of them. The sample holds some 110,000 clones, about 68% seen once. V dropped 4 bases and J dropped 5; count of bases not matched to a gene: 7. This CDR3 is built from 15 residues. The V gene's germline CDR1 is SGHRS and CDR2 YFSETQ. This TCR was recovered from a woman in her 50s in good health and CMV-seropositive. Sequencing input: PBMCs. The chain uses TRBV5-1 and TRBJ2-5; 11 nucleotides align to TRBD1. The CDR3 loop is CASSPDRGQRETQYF. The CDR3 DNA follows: TGCGCCAGCAGCCCGGACAGGGGGCAGAGGGAGACCCAGTACTTC.